The rows below give T cell receptor beta chains drawn from one sample of a study of T cell responses to AZD1222 COVID-19 vaccine. Method: immunoSEQ multiplex PCR; TCRdb's copy keeps in-frame clones and lacks some. The profile covers approximately 150,000 clones, with roughly 84% appearing a single time and less than 6% taken by the ten largest. The source was peripheral blood, collected 28 days after the second AZD1222 dose. Receptor source: an adult who received the AZD1222 COVID-19 vaccine. Both conserved end residues are trimmed from each CDR3.

TRBV6-5	ASRRVTGTEAF
TRBV7-6	ASSLDGGAGNTIY
TRBV10-3	AISSDGGIQETQY
TRBV7-8	ASSLSWGTGNTIY
TRBV14	ASSRARTGDNEQF
TRBV9	ASSVNGNTIY
TRBV10-1	ASSVRQGDTEAF
TRBV7-8	ASRAVRGGNEQY
TRBV29-1	SFRLAGDDEQY
TRBV11-3	ARRWRGLSTDTQY
TRBV5-1	ASSSMGQGDYGYT
TRBV6-5	ASSYLLGGEQY
TRBV6-6	ASSYGTGARNTEAF
TRBV10-2	ASSDPRGGLGVNTEAF
TRBV14	ASSHGNGRYEQY
TRBV5-1	ASSLAGTYTGELF
TRBV29-1	SVGEANYGYT
TRBV30	AWSVLGFRGSPLH
TRBV20-1	SASRGPLVSEAF
TRBV11-3	ASSLGVKDTQY
TRBV7-9	ASSSDSTAGNTIY
TRBV19	ASSTLTGKAL
TRBV5-1	ARRGGGGAESEQY
TRBV5-1	ASSLASPSDEQF
TRBV18	ASSQGQGGATGELF
TRBV3-1/TRBV3-2	ASSQVSTGRDGYT
TRBV5-4	ASSLGQGNANYGYT
TRBV9	ASSPSGVAGVADTQY
TRBV28	ASSLAEYGNQPQH
TRBV5-1	ASSLGQEPDTQY
TRBV9	ASSLQAEGEKLF
TRBV6-5	ASSYSRGPDTEAF
TRBV9	ASSEGGAGFSPLH
TRBV10-2	ASSESGLFNSPLH
TRBV10-3	AIRLEGGTDTQY
TRBV2	ASRWGQELFH
TRBV7-2	ASSNRDTQY
TRBV5-1	ASSLGREAF
TRBV2	ASSPIEPGEEF
TRBV6-1	ASSDLRAGDSPLH
TRBV7-7	ASSFGVGSTGELF
TRBV30	AWREDSYNEQF